This T cell receptor beta chain is from a study of CXCR3-negative and CXCR3-positive naive CD8 T cells. The CDR3 spans 17 residues. From germline, CDR1 is LGHNT and CDR2 FRNRAP. Whole-study results and caveats: Naive subsets had comparable surface CD5, so TRB CDR3 properties gauged TCR strength. Memory CD8+ T cell repertoires were far less diverse than both naive subsets. The study found that naive CXCR3-negative and CXCR3-positive cells shared TRBV-TRBJ usage, while memory cells differed. In CXCR3-positive naive cells, the TRB CDR3s were more hydrophobic than in CXCR3-negative naive cells.

A remark on this clonotype: Its antigen is unidentified.

The libraries of TRB cDNA were prepared using 5' RACE with UMI labels. TCRdb re-called the 5' RACE reads and gives one entry per CDR3 protein, without DNA. The table gives under 150,000 distinct CDR3 sequences; the top ten clones make up about 0.3% of it. Naive CD8+ T cells were CD45RO-CCR7+CD27+CD95-. The chain couples TRBV12-5 to TRBJ2-4; the TCRdb D gene call, TRBD1, has no DNA to confirm it. The TCR was taken from a human donor in good health. Some clones in this sample may be carry-over from other donors' samples. The sample was naive CXCR3+ CD8+ T cells from blood. Subset indicated: CD45RO-CCR7+CD27+CD95- naive CD8+ T cells expressing CXCR3 (TNR3+). The CDR3: CASGEQKVGEAKNIQYF.